The T cell receptor (beta chain) under discussion was sequenced for a study of CD8+ T cells in alopecia areata (dated by TCRdb to between 2018 and 2020). For context, the study as a whole: The treated patients took part in an open-label pilot trial in which moderate-to-severe alopecia areata was treated with oral tofacitinib at 5 to 10 mg twice daily. The RNA source kit depended on sample type: the PAXgene miRNA kit for fixed scalp, the miRNeasy kit for PBMCs, and the RNeasy kit for mouse skin. In both human patients and the C3H/HeJ mouse model, the study applied high-throughput TCRbeta sequencing to look at T cell clonal expansion in alopecia areata. Human TCRbeta sequencing covered scalp tissue and sorted CD4+ and CD8+ peripheral blood T cells from patchy and totalis/universalis alopecia areata patients and healthy controls. TCRbeta CDR3 regions were amplified by immunoSEQ multiplex PCR using 35 Vbeta forward and 13 Jbeta reverse primers. Patients on tofacitinib were biopsied at baseline and after 4 and 24 weeks of treatment, and several of the patients also had a later scalp biopsy. Disease severity in treated patients was measured with the SALT score, which quantifies the percentage of affected scalp surface area. Scalp clonality was compared across normal scalp (n=4), patchy alopecia areata scalp (n=8), and alopecia totalis/universalis scalp (n=8). Patients received tofacitinib for 6 to 18 months and were then followed off drug for 6 months to check for delayed response and recurrence. General findings and caveats noted by the study authors: Compared with normal scalp, lesional scalp, particularly in alopecia totalis/universalis, had higher clonality and more expanded CD8+ clones, which suggests antigenic drive. Scalp TCR repertoire analysis is complicated because resident alphabeta T cells in normal human skin are also sequenced, whereas mouse skin is dominated by gammadelta T cells. Because the treated cohort was small and had only one nonresponder, larger studies are needed to examine links between baseline CD8+ expansion and response. During tofacitinib treatment, many expanded lesional clones remained in scalp and blood, and this persistence may partly explain relapse after treatment is stopped. Tofacitinib significantly lowered scalp clonality and the number of expanded CD8+ clones among the top 100 scalp clones. Compared with mice, TCR sequences shared between patients were less clear, possibly partly because of HLA diversity across the patient population.

The treatment or condition label, as the study defines it: oral pan-JAK inhibitor, 5-10 mg twice daily. Lesional scalp punch biopsies and peripheral blood were collected from alopecia areata patients. PBMCs were isolated by density centrifugation and stained for CD3, CD4 and CD8, after which CD4+ and CD8+ T cells were sorted on a FACSAria. Worth noting for this clone: Its antigen has not been determined. Nothing much larger sits one base from this clone, and base qualities are not available.

The receptor library was made with the immunoSEQ multiplex PCR assay. RNA was extracted from all samples and reverse transcribed into cDNA, which served as template for TCR sequencing. SuperScript III was used for first-strand cDNA synthesis, primed with a 2:1 mix of oligo-dT and random hexamers. A synthetic immune receptor repertoire was used to measure amplification bias, and any remaining bias was corrected computationally. The paper's data handling went like this. After raw reads were preprocessed to remove errors, the CDR3 was defined following IMGT conventions as running from the conserved cysteine to phenylalanine. To get clonality, Shannon entropy was normalized by log2 of the number of productive unique TCRs and the result was subtracted from 1. Whether scalp clones were CD4 or CD8 was inferred by matching scalp TCRbeta sequences against CD4 and CD8 repertoires sorted from blood. The clones in this table, taken by TCRdb from immuneACCESS, are in-frame only. Not every clone is retained; where verified, under half of the shortfall comes from an unresolved V gene, and the cause of the rest is unknown. D and trimming come from the DNA, and the V and J calls and clone size come from that table. A total of roughly 210,000 clones appear in this sample, 43% of them only once. Together, the top ten hold about 2.6% of the sample.

V is reduced by 2 bases and J by 10 bases, leaving a spacing of 9 bases between them. CDR1 SGHTA and CDR2 FQGNSA are derived from the germline V gene. Inclusive of the bounding cysteine and phenylalanine, the CDR3 is 12 residues long. The entry retains the CDR3 DNA only, 36 bases that are in frame from base 1. The clonotype comes from a human donor with alopecia areata. This material consisted of CD4+ T cells sorted from blood, taken between weeks 36 and 40, from a patient treated with tofacitinib. The V and J segments used are TRBV7-2 and TRBJ2-1; the D gene cannot be resolved reliably. The CDR3 region has the sequence CASSLPWGEQFF. In nucleotides, the sequence is TGTGCCAGCAGCTTACCTTGGGGAGAGCAGTTCTTC.